This T cell receptor beta chain was captured by sequencing in a study of B cell selection in AIRE deficiency. Trimming removed 6 bases from V and 6 bases from J; junction bases left unmatched: 12. CDR3 length: 14 residues. Germline-derived CDR1 and CDR2 are SQVTM and ANQGSEA. Conventional CD4 T cells were sorted as CD4+CD127+ cells. Data came from immunoSEQ multiplex PCR; TCRdb stores just in-frame clones and leaves some out. Of about 24,000 clones listed, approximately 96% are singletons. This clonotype was obtained from a human donor in good health. The rearrangement links TRBV29-1 to TRBJ2-3; 7 nucleotides agree with TRBD2. Specimen: CD4+CD127+ conventional T cells sorted from PBMCs. The CDR3 DNA reads as TGCAGCGTCGAAACAAGCGGGGATTGGGATACGCAGTATTTT. Its protein product is CSVETSGDWDTQYF.